Following are 14 T cell receptor beta chains from one sample sequenced in a study of CD8 T cells in ankylosing spondylitis. Using its own MiXCR run on the 5' RACE reads, TCRdb lists one record per CDR3 protein. The profile shows about 440,000 distinct CDR3 sequences, roughly 15% of them singletons. These receptors are not linked to any known antigen. Study conclusions and caveats: What appeared characteristic of ankylosing spondylitis blood was a TCR beta motif of seven to nine highly homologous variants.

The sample consisted of blood, either unsorted or a sorted T cell fraction (not recorded which). The receptors come from a male donor with ankylosing spondylitis.

This clonotype occurred a few times. DNA for the CDR3: TGTGCCAGCAGTCCCGGGGCGGTGAACACTGAAGCTTTCTTT. As protein: CASSPGAVNTEAFF. This chain joins TRBV12-3 or TRBV12-4 and TRBJ1-1; D might be TRBD1 (5 bases). There are 14 residues in the CDR3. V dropped 5 bases and J dropped 0 bases, with 10 bases sitting between them.

This chain uses TRBV29-1 with TRBJ2-7, with D unclear. This CDR3 is 15 amino acids long. Looked up from germline, CDR1 is SQVTM and CDR2 is ANQGSEA. Trimming took off 2 bases at V and 2 bases at J, with 16 bases between the two ends. The CDR3 DNA is TGCAGCGTTGAATCCCCCCCGACTCTCGCCTACGAGCAGTACTTC. Translating it yields CSVESPPTLAYEQYF.

In this sample, this clonotype turned up a few times. V is TRBV20-1 and J is TRBJ1-5, with D perhaps matching TRBD1 (6 bases). This CDR3 spans 15 amino acids. CDR1 and CDR2 (germline): DFQATT, SNEGSKA (reference sequence). V was trimmed by 5 bases and J by 2 bases, leaving 16 bases between them. CDR3 bases: TGCAGTGCTGCCCCCTCCGGACAGCGCAATCAGCCCCAGCATTTT. It yields the protein CSAAPSGQRNQPQHF.

The chain joins TRBV20-1 to TRBJ2-1, with 12 bases fitting TRBD2. This CDR3 has 13 amino acids. Trimming removed 3 bases from V and 11 bases from J; junction bases left unmatched: 5. Per the germline V gene, CDR1 is DFQATT and CDR2 is SNEGSKA (reference sequence). The CDR3 DNA reads as TGCAGTGCTAGGGTACTAGCGGGGGGCCAGCAGTTCTTC. This encodes CSARVLAGGQQFF.

The V call is TRBV29-1, the J call TRBJ1-1; D is possibly TRBD1 (6 bases). Trimming shortened V by 3 bases and J by 6 bases, and 11 bases separated the two germline ends. The CDR3 totals 12 residues. The germline CDR1 and CDR2 sequences are SQVTM and ANQGSEA. CDR3 nucleotide sequence: TGCAGCGTTGACCGGGGGGGGCCTGAAGCTTTCTTT. Translating it yields CSVDRGGPEAFF.

The chain couples TRBV15 to TRBJ2-5, with 10 bases identical to TRBD2. Unmatched junction bases numbered 5, after V lost 5 bases and J lost 5 bases. CDR1 and CDR2 from the germline V gene are LNHNV and YYDKDF (reference sequence). This CDR3 is built from 14 residues. CDR3 amino acids: CATSVAGGRETQYF. CDR3 nucleotide sequence: TGTGCCACCAGCGTAGCGGGGGGTAGGGAGACCCAGTACTTC.

This clonotype was detected a few times. This chain's CDR3 is CASRFGGRGRSDTQYF. CDR3 DNA: TGTGCCAGCAGATTTGGTGGCAGGGGGAGGTCAGATACGCAGTATTTT. The chain has TRBV12-3 or TRBV12-4 and TRBJ2-3, with D possibly TRBD1 on 7 matching bases. CDR3 length: 16 amino acids. The V gene lost 6 bases and the J gene lost 4 bases, with 20 bases spanning the gap.

The chain employs TRBV28 and TRBJ2-6; TRBD1 agrees at 8 bases. Germline CDR1 and CDR2: MDHEN and SYDVKM. CDR3 length: 19 residues. Trimming at V came to 5 bases and at J to 0 bases, leaving 12 bases not matched to a gene. The CDR3 reads CASSTRRVTGGSGANVLTF. DNA of the CDR3: TGTGCCAGCAGTACCCGCCGGGTTACAGGGGGCTCTGGGGCCAACGTCCTGACTTTC.

The rearrangement uses TRBV3-1 and TRBJ2-7, with D unclear. The CDR3 is 12 residues long. V was trimmed by 2 bases and J by 4 bases, leaving 6 bases between them. The V gene's germline CDR1 is LGHDT and CDR2 YNNKEL (reference sequence). CDR3 region: CASSQSGYEQYF. The CDR3 DNA is TGTGCCAGCAGCCAAAGTGGGTACGAGCAGTACTTC.

This clonotype occurred a few times. The chain couples TRBV5-1 to TRBJ2-3; TRBD2 aligns across 7 bases. Unmatched junction bases numbered 7, after V lost 6 bases and J lost 0 bases. Germline-derived CDR1 and CDR2 are SGHRS and YFSETQ. This CDR3 comprises 15 residues. The CDR3 loop reads CASTPLAASTDTQYF. CDR3 DNA: TGCGCCAGCACCCCCCTAGCGGCTAGCACAGATACGCAGTATTTT.

The V call is TRBV6-1, the J call TRBJ1-1, with D perhaps TRBD1 (5 bases). Deletions cut 5 bases from V and 6 bases from J, with 16 bases between. Germline values: CDR1 MNHNS, CDR2 SASEGT. The CDR3 length is 14 residues. The CDR3 bases are TGTGCCAGCAGTAAGCGGGACCAGGAGGCTGAAGCTTTCTTT. Its protein is CASSKRDQEAEAFF.

V usage is TRBV20-1 and J usage is TRBJ2-5; TRBD2 is a possible D gene (7 bases). With 6 bases removed from V and 5 bases from J, the gap between germline ends came to 22 bases. Per the germline V gene, CDR1 is DFQATT and CDR2 is SNEGSKA (reference sequence). The CDR3 spans 15 residues. The CDR3 sequence: CSANGPGGLTETQYF. In DNA form, the CDR3 reads TGCAGTGCCAACGGGCCGGGGGGCTTAACGGAGACCCAGTACTTC.

This clonotype has a handful of counts. The rearrangement links TRBV19 to TRBJ2-4; D call uncertain. The CDR3 length is 15 residues. The V gene lost 9 bases and the J gene lost 0 bases, with 15 bases spanning the gap. Per the germline V gene, CDR1 is LNHDA and CDR2 is SQIVND (reference sequence). CDR3 DNA: TGTGCCAGCTCGCGAGGCGACCTAGCCAAAAACATTCAGTACTTC. The encoded protein is CASSRGDLAKNIQYF.

This clonotype was recorded at least ten times. The chain joins TRBV7-8 to TRBJ2-7, with no clear D. Per the germline V gene, CDR1 is SGHVS and CDR2 is FQNEAQ. The CDR3 is 12 residues long. V was clipped by 1 base and J by 3 bases, with 4 bases between them. Here the CDR3 DNA reads TGTGCCAGCAGCTTAGAGGTCTACGAGCAGTACTTC. Translated, it gives CASSLEVYEQYF.